This entry concerns a single T cell receptor beta chain. The target antigen is unknown. Repertoires were generated with immunoSEQ multiplex PCR, while TCRdb's copy carries only in-frame clones and drops some. The table has about 33,000 clones, around four fifths seen once. This sample stems from a study of T cells in localized non-small cell lung cancer. Findings of the study overall: A higher density of T cells in blood coincided with extended overall survival. Clonality of T cells reached its maximum in uninvolved adjacent lung, surpassing tumor. Sequencing involved a lone tumor region, leaving heterogeneity possible. The appearance of a median 57 of the top 100 tumor clones was seen in adjacent lung.

The sequencing here drew on peripheral blood, taken before any cancer treatment. The sequence was obtained from a male donor aged 60 or over with stage II squamous cell lung carcinoma.

The DNA of the CDR3 is TGTGCCAGCAGCTTAGGCTCACAGAATGAGCAGTTCTTC. Residues: CASSLGSQNEQFF. J is TRBJ2-1 and V is TRBV7-3; D gene unclear. The CDR3 extends over 13 amino acids. The V gene's germline CDR1 is SGHTA and CDR2 FQGTGA. Trimming took off 2 bases at V and 7 bases at J, with 9 bases between the two ends.